A single sample is the source of the 8 T cell receptor beta chains below, sequenced in a study of T cell responses to AZD1222 COVID-19 vaccine (dated by TCRdb to the early 2020s). The time point label here, explained by the study, means: about 28 days (+/-7) after the second vaccine dose. Library prep was done by the immunoSEQ multiplex PCR assay. TCRdb carries this immuneACCESS record with in-frame sequences only. Its versions omit some clonotypes, under half of them owing to an unresolved V gene in the studies checked, with the rest unexplained. For this sample the table gives about 100,000 clones, of which just over 90% were detected only once. The top ten clones comprise around 8% of the sample. The material sequenced was peripheral blood, taken 28 days after the second AZD1222 dose. These receptors were collected from an adult who received the AZD1222 COVID-19 vaccine.

V gene TRBV10-3 combines with J gene TRBJ1-2; D perhaps matches TRBD1 (5 bases). V was trimmed by 2 bases and J by 4 bases, leaving 11 bases between them. The CDR3 covers 14 residues. Germline values: CDR1 ENHRY, CDR2 SYGVKD. The chain's CDR3 is CAISEGPQGYGYTF. Here the CDR3 DNA reads TGTGCCATCAGTGAGGGCCCCCAGGGCTATGGCTACACCTTC.

The rearrangement joins TRBV19 to TRBJ2-7, with a weak D call TRBD1 (5 bases). The CDR3 spans 15 residues. The germline V gene encodes CDR1 LNHDA and CDR2 SQIVND (reference sequence). V shed 3 bases and J shed 1 base, with 13 bases lying between them. The CDR3 coding sequence is TGTGCCAGTAGTATTGGTAGAGACAGTTCCTACGAGCAGTACTTC. Amino acids: CASSIGRDSSYEQYF.

The V and J genes are TRBV28 and TRBJ2-4, with 11 bases matching TRBD1. The germline V gene has CDR1 MDHEN and CDR2 SYDVKM. Trimming removed 5 bases from V and 0 bases from J; junction bases left unmatched: 6. The CDR3 has 17 residues. The DNA of the CDR3 is TGTGCCAGCAGTAAGGACAGGGGGCCTCTAGCCAAAAACATTCAGTACTTC. It encodes CASSKDRGPLAKNIQYF.

The chain recombines TRBV25-1 with TRBJ1-5; D not resolved. The CDR3 runs to 13 residues. Trimming stripped 6 bases from V and 5 bases from J, with 11 bases between. CDR1 MGHDK and CDR2 SYGVNS come from the germline V gene. As DNA, the CDR3 is TGTGCCAGCAGCTTGGGCGGATATCAGCCCCAGCATTTT. Its protein is CASSLGGYQPQHF.

The chain recombines TRBV7-8 with TRBJ2-5; D unresolved. The germline V gene encodes CDR1 SGHVS and CDR2 FQNEAQ. This CDR3 is 17 amino acids long. Trimming pared 5 bases from V and 1 base from J, leaving 20 bases between. In DNA, the CDR3 is TGTGCCAGCAGCCCAAAGAGGATGCTTGCAATCCAAGAGACCCAGTACTTC. This sequence encodes CASSPKRMLAIQETQYF.

This clone has only one observation. J is TRBJ1-5 and V is TRBV27; D gene ambiguous. V gave up 6 bases and J gave up 0 bases, with 12 bases separating them. CDR1 is MNHEY and CDR2 is SMNVEV in the germline V gene (reference sequence). This CDR3 is built from 15 residues. For the CDR3, the DNA is TGTGCCAGCAGAGCAGGCAGCCATAGCAATCAGCCCCAGCATTTT. It encodes CASRAGSHSNQPQHF.

This clone appeared a single time. V usage is TRBV28 and J usage is TRBJ1-5, with a tentative D call TRBD1 (5 bases). The CDR3 extends over 15 amino acids. In germline, CDR1 is MDHEN, CDR2 SYDVKM. The V end lost 6 bases, the J end lost 3 bases, and 15 bases lay between the germline ends. The CDR3 is CASRTSGPSNQPQHF. Here the CDR3 DNA reads TGTGCCAGCAGAACTTCAGGGCCTTCCAATCAGCCCCAGCATTTT.

This sequence joins TRBV11-2 and TRBJ2-7; the match to TRBD1 covers 8 bases. The length of the CDR3 is 14 residues. J was trimmed by 1 base and V by 6 bases; bases with no gene match: 5. Germline CDR1 and CDR2: SGHAT and FQNNGV. CDR3 nucleotides: TGTGCCAGCAGTCGCGGACAGGGTTCCTACGAGCAGTACTTC. Protein sequence: CASSRGQGSYEQYF.